Below, 8 T cell receptor beta chains from the same sample are listed, as sequenced in a study of regulatory T cells in long-lasting Graves disease. Indicated time point: newly diagnosed GD, antithyroid drugs for less than 3 months. Researchers made the TCR library from RNA that was extracted from PBMCs. Combining iRepertoire HTBI primers with Arm-PCR of CDR3 regions, the authors built TCR beta libraries. From the multiplex PCR reads, TCRdb called clonotypes with MiXCR, one entry per CDR3 protein. The data hold about 540,000 distinct CDR3 sequences, with 13% observed a single time. The sample was also linked to a second study, of T cells in Graves' hyperthyroidism and ophthalmopathy.

The sample here was peripheral blood mononuclear cells (PBMCs), taken at new diagnosis, from a patient treated with antithyroid drugs. The receptors stem from a man aged 25-40 years with Graves disease.

Ten or more counts support this clonotype. V is TRBV2 and J is TRBJ2-5; TRBD1 is a possible D gene (6 bases). The CDR3 contains 14 residues. Trimming removed 4 bases from V and 0 bases from J, with 9 bases in between. Germline CDR1 reads SNHLY; CDR2 reads FYNNEI. Here the CDR3 DNA reads TGTGCCAGCAGTGGGGGGCAGTACCAAGAGACCCAGTACTTC. Protein product: CASSGGQYQETQYF.

The chain uses TRBV19 and TRBJ1-5; 10 bases match TRBD1. Germline-derived CDR1 and CDR2 are LNHDA and SQIVND (reference sequence). Trimming took 3 bases from V and 7 from J; bases not matched to a gene: 6. The CDR3 totals 15 residues. CDR3 residues: CASSMWTGGVQPQHF. CDR3 in DNA: TGTGCCAGTAGTATGTGGACAGGGGGAGTACAGCCCCAGCATTTT.

The chain employs TRBV6-2 or TRBV6-3 and TRBJ2-1, with 14 bases aligning to TRBD2. V was pared by 6 bases and J by 10 bases, with 5 bases of the junction left unmatched. The germline V gene has CDR1 MNHEY and CDR2 SVGEGT. The CDR3 consists of 14 residues. Here the CDR3 reads CASRGLAGAGEQFF. CDR3 nucleotides: TGTGCCAGCAGGGGACTAGCGGGAGCTGGGGAGCAGTTCTTC.

This clonotype was picked up many times. The chain employs TRBV12-3 or TRBV12-4 and TRBJ2-2; D not certain. The CDR3 has 15 amino acids. V was cut by 7 bases and J by 2 bases, with 14 bases left in between. The CDR3 region has the DNA TGTGCCAGCAACCGCCTGGCGGTAAACACCGGGGAGCTGTTTTTT. Translation gives CASNRLAVNTGELFF.

This clonotype has just a few counts. The rearrangement uses TRBV6-2 or TRBV6-3 and TRBJ1-5; D remains ambiguous. V shed 4 bases and J shed 0 bases, with 10 bases lying between them. The CDR3 has 15 amino acids. Germline V gene data show CDR1 as MNHEY and CDR2 as SVGEGT. DNA of the CDR3: TGTGCCAGCAGTTCTCAGGCCCATAGCAATCAGCCCCAGCATTTT. Its translation is CASSSQAHSNQPQHF.

This clonotype showed up many times. This chain connects TRBV29-1 to TRBJ2-2, with 15 bases matching TRBD2. V lost 6 bases to trimming and J lost 4 bases; unmatched junction nucleotides: 9. Germline V gene data show CDR1 as SQVTM and CDR2 as ANQGSEA. The CDR3 has 17 amino acids. The CDR3 region has the DNA TGCAGCGTCCCGGGACTAGCGGGAGGATCGGGCACCGGGGAGCTGTTTTTT. It encodes CSVPGLAGGSGTGELFF.

This clonotype came up many times. The J gene is TRBJ1-2, the V gene TRBV24-1; D gene unclear. CDR3 length: 15 amino acids. V lost 3 bases to trimming and J lost 1 base, with 11 bases between them. Germline lookup yields CDR1 KGHDR and CDR2 SFDVKD. The CDR3 region has the DNA TGTGCCACCAGTGATCCGGAGAGGAATAACTATGGCTACACCTTC. This translates into CATSDPERNNYGYTF.

This clonotype was seen at least ten times. This chain joins TRBV12-3 or TRBV12-4 and TRBJ2-1, with a tentative D call TRBD2 (6 bases). The V end was cut by 7 bases, the J end by 0 bases, with 10 bases between. This CDR3 has 14 residues. The CDR3 sequence is CASNLASSYNEQFF. The CDR3 nucleotides are TGTGCCAGCAACCTAGCGAGCTCCTACAATGAGCAGTTCTTC.